This T cell receptor (beta chain) emerged from a study of blood T cell repertoires in COVID-19. Study in general: Spain, Italy and the United States supplied samples that represented acute and convalescent COVID-19.

Recruited during active infection, patients (from Seattle) were subsequently followed longitudinally. In germline, CDR1 is LNHDA, CDR2 SQIVND (reference sequence). The CDR3 extends over 17 amino acids. Losses at the gene ends were 1 base for V and 4 bases for J; bases not matched to a gene: 5. Produced via immunoSEQ multiplex PCR; TCRdb's table is partial and in-frame only. Of around 260,000 clones listed, roughly 90% are singletons. The V and J genes are TRBV19 and TRBJ2-1; 12 bases are shared with TRBD2. The material sequenced was peripheral blood. The origin of this receptor is a young woman with COVID-19, enrolled during active disease. The DNA of the CDR3 is TGTGCCAGTAGTATAGTTCCTGGACTAGCGGGATACAATGAGCAGTTCTTC. Amino acids: CASSIVPGLAGYNEQFF.